This T cell receptor beta chain stems from a study of T cell responses to AZD1222 COVID-19 vaccine. About the study: Second doses at about 4 or about 12 weeks were pooled. Points from the study as a whole: Donors, mostly white British, included more females; clonal diversity was possibly underestimated. Increases in Spike-specific TCR breadth and depth were seen after two AZD1222 doses.

Remarks on this clone: No antigen is known for it.

The CDR3 consists of 15 residues. Germline CDR1 MNHEY, CDR2 SMNVEV (reference sequence). Trimming took off 6 bases at V and 6 bases at J, with 17 bases between the two ends. Sequenced by immunoSEQ multiplex PCR; TCRdb stores in-frame clones only, minus some. The sample lists about 140,000 clones; around 90% were seen once. Sequencing used peripheral blood, obtained on day 0 of AZD1222 vaccination. The chain employs TRBV27 and TRBJ1-4; no definite D call. This TCR derives from an adult in good health. CDR3 nucleotide sequence: TGTGCCAGCAGCGCCTTACCCCGCATGGATGAAAAACTGTTTTTT. This sequence encodes CASSALPRMDEKLFF.